The 6 T cell receptor beta chains given below trace back to one sample, sequenced in a study of Graves' ophthalmopathy and Graves' hyperthyroidism. CDR3 regions of TCR beta were amplified from RNA transcripts. HTBI-primed RT-PCR formed the first round, and a multiplex PCR formed the second. A single record per CDR3 protein comes from TCRdb applying MiXCR to the multiplex PCR reads. The sample lists roughly 50,000 distinct CDR3 sequences, roughly 46% occurring once. Sequenced input: peripheral blood. These receptor sequences come from an adult woman with Graves' ophthalmopathy.

At least ten counts were recorded for this clonotype. This chain uses TRBV6-6 with TRBJ2-7; 8 nucleotides line up with TRBD2. The CDR3 spans 13 residues. Per the germline V gene, CDR1 is MNHNY and CDR2 is SVGAGI (reference sequence). The trim removed 8 bases at V and 5 bases at J, leaving 8 bases unmatched. In DNA form, the CDR3 reads TGTGCCAGCCGACGAGCGGGAGACGACGAGCAGTACTTC. This translates into CASRRAGDDEQYF.

This clonotype came up a few times. Since the CDR3 does not end with the conserved phenylalanine or tryptophan, this likely comes from a read error. The DNA is omitted, as the CDR3 cannot be located on it reliably, and the CDR3 follows TCRdb's listing. This chain uses TRBV6-2 or TRBV6-3 with TRBJ2-7; the DNA was not compared with TRBD1, the D call given in the table. Germline V CDR1 and CDR2: MNHEY, SVGEGT. The CDR3 extends over 10 residues, inclusive of both ends. The CDR3 spells CASSYSGQDA.

The chain links TRBV18 to TRBJ2-7, with 8 bases that match TRBD2. V trimming: 3 bases; J trimming: 5 bases; junction bases outside the gene matches: 9. Per germline, CDR1 KGHSH and CDR2 LQKENI. This CDR3 region has 15 residues. The CDR3 loop reads CASSPASGRRNEQYF. DNA of the CDR3: TGTGCCAGCTCACCGGCGAGCGGGAGAAGGAACGAGCAGTACTTC.

This clonotype was seen at least ten times. The chain joins TRBV7-9 to TRBJ1-1; D is undetermined. The CDR3 runs to 16 residues. Trimming pared 5 bases from V and 3 bases from J, leaving 19 bases between. Germline values: CDR1 SEHNR, CDR2 FQNEAQ (reference sequence). CDR3 region: CASSPDLGPWDTEAFF. The CDR3 DNA sequence: TGTGCCAGCAGCCCCGACCTCGGGCCCTGGGACACTGAAGCTTTCTTT.

This chain uses TRBV19 with TRBJ1-5, with 7 bases that match TRBD1. The CDR3 contains 15 residues. V lost 3 bases, J lost 4 bases, and 6 bases stayed unmatched. The germline V gene has CDR1 LNHDA and CDR2 SQIVND (reference sequence). As DNA, the CDR3 is TGTGCCAGTAGTATGAGGGGGACAGTTAATCAGCCCCAGCATTTT. The encoded protein is CASSMRGTVNQPQHF.

The CDR3 is CATSPRALGTSGTGTDTQYF. The CDR3 coding sequence is TGTGCCACCAGCCCCAGAGCTCTTGGGACTAGCGGGACCGGCACAGATACGCAGTATTTT. The gene calls are TRBV15 and TRBJ2-3; 13 nucleotides align to TRBD2. This CDR3 spans 20 amino acids. The junction had 15 bases not matched to a gene; V was cut back by 5 bases and J by 1 base. Germline V lookup: CDR1 LNHNV, CDR2 YYDKDF (reference sequence).